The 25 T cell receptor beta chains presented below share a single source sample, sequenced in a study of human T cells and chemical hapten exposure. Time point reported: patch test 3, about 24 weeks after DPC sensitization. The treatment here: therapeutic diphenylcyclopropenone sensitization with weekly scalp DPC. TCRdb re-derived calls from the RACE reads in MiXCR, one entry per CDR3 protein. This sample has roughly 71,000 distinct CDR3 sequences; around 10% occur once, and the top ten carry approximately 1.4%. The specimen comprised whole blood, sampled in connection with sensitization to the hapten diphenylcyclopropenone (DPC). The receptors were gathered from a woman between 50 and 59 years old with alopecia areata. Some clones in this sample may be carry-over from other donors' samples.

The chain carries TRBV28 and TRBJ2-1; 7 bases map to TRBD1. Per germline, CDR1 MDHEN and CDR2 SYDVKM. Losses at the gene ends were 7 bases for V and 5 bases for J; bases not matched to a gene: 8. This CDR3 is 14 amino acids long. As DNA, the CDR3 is TGTGCCAGCACCTCGGGACAGTCCCACAATGAGCAGTTCTTC. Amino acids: CASTSGQSHNEQFF.

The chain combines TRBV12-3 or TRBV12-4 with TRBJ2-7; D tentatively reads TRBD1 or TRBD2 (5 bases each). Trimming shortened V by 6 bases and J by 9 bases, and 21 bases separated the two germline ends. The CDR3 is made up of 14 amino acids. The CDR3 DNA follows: TGTGCCAGCAGCCCCAGAGGGGCCTTCGGGGTGCAGTACTTC. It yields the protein CASSPRGAFGVQYF.

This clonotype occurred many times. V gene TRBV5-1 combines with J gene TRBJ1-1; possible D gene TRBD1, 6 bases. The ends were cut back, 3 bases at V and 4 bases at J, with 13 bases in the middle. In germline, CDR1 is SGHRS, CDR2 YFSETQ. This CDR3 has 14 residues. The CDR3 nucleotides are TGCGCCAGCAGCTCACAGGGAGGAGGCACTGAAGCTTTCTTT. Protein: CASSSQGGGTEAFF.

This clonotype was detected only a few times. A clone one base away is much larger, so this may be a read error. This chain's CDR3 is CASSSGQGNTEAFF. In DNA, the CDR3 is TGTGCCAGCAGCTCGGGACAGGGGAACACTGAAGCTTTCTTT. V gene TRBV7-2 combines with J gene TRBJ1-1, with TRBD1 matching 9 bases. Unmatched junction bases numbered 1, after V lost 4 bases and J lost 1 base. The CDR3 consists of 14 residues. The V gene's germline CDR1 is SGHTA and CDR2 FQGNSA. Based on the CDR3 plus reference TRBV7-2 and TRBJ1-1, the full variable domain is GAGVSQSPSNKVTEKGKDVELRCDPISGHTALYWYRQSLGQGLEFLIYFQGNSAPDKSGLPSDRFSAERTGGSVSTLTIQRTQQEDSAVYLCASSSGQGNTEAFFGQGTRLTVV.

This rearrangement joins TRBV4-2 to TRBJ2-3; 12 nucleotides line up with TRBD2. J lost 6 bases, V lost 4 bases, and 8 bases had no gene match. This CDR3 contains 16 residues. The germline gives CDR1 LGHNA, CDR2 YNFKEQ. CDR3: CASSLRLAGVEDTQYF. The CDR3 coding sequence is TGTGCCAGCAGCCTAAGACTAGCGGGAGTGGAGGATACGCAGTATTTT.

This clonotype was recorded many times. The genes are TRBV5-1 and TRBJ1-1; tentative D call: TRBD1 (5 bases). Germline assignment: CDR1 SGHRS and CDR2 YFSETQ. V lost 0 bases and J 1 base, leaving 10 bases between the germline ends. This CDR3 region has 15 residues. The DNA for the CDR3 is TGCGCCAGCAGCTTGGTGGCAGGGACGAACACTGAAGCTTTCTTT. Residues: CASSLVAGTNTEAFF.

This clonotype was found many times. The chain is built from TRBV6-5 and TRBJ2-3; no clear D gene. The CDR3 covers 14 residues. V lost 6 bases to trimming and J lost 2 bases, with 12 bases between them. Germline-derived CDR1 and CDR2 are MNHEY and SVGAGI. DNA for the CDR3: TGTGCCAGCAGCCTTTGGGGTGTCACAGATACGCAGTATTTT. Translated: CASSLWGVTDTQYF.

This CDR3 reads CASCPAAGGLDNEQFF. As DNA, the CDR3 is TGTGCCAGCTGCCCCGCTGCGGGGGGTCTCGACAATGAGCAGTTCTTC. This chain uses TRBV7-9 with TRBJ2-1; 8 bases fit TRBD2. The CDR3 extends over 16 amino acids. CDR1 is SEHNR, CDR2 FQNEAQ, per germline (reference sequence). The ends lost 8 bases at V and 5 bases at J; junction bases unmatched: 14.

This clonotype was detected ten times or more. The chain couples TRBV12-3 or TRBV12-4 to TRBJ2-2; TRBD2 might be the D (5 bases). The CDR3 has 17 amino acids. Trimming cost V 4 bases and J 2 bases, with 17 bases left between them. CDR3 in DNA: TGTGCCAGCAGTTCCCCGATAGCGCGAATAAACACCGGGGAGCTGTTTTTT. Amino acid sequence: CASSSPIARINTGELFF.

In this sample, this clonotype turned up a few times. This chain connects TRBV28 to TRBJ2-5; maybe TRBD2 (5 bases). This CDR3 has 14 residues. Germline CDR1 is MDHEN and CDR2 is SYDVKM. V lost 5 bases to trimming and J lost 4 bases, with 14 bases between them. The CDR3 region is CASSLPSGGETQYF. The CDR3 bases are TGTGCCAGCAGTCTTCCGAGCGGAGGAGAGACCCAGTACTTC.

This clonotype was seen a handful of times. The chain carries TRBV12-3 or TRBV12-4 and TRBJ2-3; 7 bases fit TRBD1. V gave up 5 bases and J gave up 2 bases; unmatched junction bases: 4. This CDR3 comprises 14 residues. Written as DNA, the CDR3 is TGTGCCAGCAGTCGCACAGGGGACACAGATACGCAGTATTTT. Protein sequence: CASSRTGDTDTQYF.

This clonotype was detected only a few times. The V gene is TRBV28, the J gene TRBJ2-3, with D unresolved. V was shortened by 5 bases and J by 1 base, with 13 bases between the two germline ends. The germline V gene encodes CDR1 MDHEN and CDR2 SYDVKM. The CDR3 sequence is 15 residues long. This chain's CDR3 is CASSLVGRRTDTQYF. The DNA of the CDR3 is TGTGCCAGCAGTCTGGTGGGCAGACGCACAGATACGCAGTATTTT.

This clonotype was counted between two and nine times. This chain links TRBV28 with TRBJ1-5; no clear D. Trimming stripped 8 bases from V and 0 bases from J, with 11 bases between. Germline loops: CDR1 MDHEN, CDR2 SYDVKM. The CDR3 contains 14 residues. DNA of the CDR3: TGTGCCAGCGCACCGGAGTATAGCAATCAGCCCCAGCATTTT. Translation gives CASAPEYSNQPQHF.

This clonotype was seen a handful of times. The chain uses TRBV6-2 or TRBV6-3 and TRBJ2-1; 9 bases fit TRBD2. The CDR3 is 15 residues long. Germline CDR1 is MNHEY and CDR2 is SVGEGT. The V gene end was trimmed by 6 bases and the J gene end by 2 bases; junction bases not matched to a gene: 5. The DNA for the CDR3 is TGTGCCAGCAGGGATAGCGGGGGCCCCTACAATGAGCAGTTCTTC. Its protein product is CASRDSGGPYNEQFF.

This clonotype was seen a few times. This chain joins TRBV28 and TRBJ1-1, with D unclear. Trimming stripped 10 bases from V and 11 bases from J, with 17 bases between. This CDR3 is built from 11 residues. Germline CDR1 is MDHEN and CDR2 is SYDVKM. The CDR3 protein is CATQGGRRAFF. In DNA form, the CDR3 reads TGTGCCACCCAAGGAGGGAGGAGGGCTTTCTTT.

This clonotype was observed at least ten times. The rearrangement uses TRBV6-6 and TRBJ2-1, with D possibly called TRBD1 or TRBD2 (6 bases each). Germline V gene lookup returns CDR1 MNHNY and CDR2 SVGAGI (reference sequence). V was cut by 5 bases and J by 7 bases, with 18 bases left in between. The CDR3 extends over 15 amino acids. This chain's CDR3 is CASSHPPGGLNEQFF. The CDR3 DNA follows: TGTGCCAGCAGTCACCCGCCCGGGGGCCTAAATGAGCAGTTCTTC.

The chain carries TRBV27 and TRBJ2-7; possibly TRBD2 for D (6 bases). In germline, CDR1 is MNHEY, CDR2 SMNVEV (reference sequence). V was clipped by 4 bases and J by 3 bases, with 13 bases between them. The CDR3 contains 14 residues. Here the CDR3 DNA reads TGTGCCAGCAGTTCGGGACTCCTAAGCTACGAGCAGTACTTC. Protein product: CASSSGLLSYEQYF.

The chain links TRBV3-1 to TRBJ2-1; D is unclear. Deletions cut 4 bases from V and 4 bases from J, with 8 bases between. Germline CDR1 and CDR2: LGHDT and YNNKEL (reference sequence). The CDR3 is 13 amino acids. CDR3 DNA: TGTGCCAGCAGCCCACACGGTTACAATGAGCAGTTCTTC. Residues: CASSPHGYNEQFF.

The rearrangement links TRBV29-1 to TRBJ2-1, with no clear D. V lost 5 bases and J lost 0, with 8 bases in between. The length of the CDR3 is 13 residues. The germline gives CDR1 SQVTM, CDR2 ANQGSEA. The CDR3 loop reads CSVLISSYNEQFF. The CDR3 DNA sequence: TGCAGCGTTTTAATCAGCTCCTACAATGAGCAGTTCTTC.

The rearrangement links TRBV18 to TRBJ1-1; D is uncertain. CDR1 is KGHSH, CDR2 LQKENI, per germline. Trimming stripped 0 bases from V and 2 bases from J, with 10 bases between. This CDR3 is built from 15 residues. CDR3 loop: CASSPPAGRNTEAFF. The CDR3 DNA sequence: TGTGCCAGCTCACCACCTGCTGGAAGAAACACTGAAGCTTTCTTT.

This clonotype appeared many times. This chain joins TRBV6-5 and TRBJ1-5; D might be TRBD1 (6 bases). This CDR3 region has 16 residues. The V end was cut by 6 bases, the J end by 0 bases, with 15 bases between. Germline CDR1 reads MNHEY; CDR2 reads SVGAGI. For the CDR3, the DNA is TGTGCCAGCAGGCGACAGGCCTCCTATAGCAATCAGCCCCAGCATTTT. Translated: CASRRQASYSNQPQHF.

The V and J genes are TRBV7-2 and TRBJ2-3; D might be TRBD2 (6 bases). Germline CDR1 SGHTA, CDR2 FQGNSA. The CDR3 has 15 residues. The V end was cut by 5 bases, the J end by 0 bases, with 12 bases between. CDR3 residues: CASSPSGPSTDTQYF. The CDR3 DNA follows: TGTGCCAGCAGCCCAAGCGGGCCGAGCACAGATACGCAGTATTTT.

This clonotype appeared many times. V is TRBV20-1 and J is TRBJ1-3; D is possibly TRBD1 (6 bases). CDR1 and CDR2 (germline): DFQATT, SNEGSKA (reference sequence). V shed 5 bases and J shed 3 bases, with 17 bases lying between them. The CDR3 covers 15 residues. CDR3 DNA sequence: TGCAGTGCTCCTTGGAGGGGGGAACTTGGAAACACCATATATTTT. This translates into CSAPWRGELGNTIYF.

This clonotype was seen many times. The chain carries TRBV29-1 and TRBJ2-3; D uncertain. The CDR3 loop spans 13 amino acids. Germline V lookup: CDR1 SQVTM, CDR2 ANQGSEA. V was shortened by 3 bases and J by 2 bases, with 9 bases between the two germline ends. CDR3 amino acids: CSVEYGFTDTQYF. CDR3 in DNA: TGCAGCGTTGAGTATGGGTTCACAGATACGCAGTATTTT.

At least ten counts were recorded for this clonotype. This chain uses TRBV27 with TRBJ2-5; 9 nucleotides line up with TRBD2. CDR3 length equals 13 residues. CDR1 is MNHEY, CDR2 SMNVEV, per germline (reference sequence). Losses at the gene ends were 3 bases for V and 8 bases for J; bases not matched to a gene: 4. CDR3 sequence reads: CASSLRGGGTQYF. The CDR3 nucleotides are TGTGCCAGCAGTTTGCGGGGGGGCGGAACCCAGTACTTC.